This TCR beta chain was profiled in a study of T-cell memory formation after mild COVID-19. There are 13 residues in the CDR3. Germline-derived CDR1 and CDR2 are SGHDT and YYEEEE. V lost 4 bases and J lost 0, with 7 bases in between. This clonotype was picked up a small number of times. MiXCR, applied by TCRdb to the 5' RACE reads, yields one record per CDR3 protein. The sample holds around 340,000 distinct CDR3 sequences, roughly 15% seen once. The chain joins TRBV5-6 to TRBJ1-1; D unclear. This receptor was identified in a young man who had mild COVID-19 (a few samples of this study predate the infection). Cell type and time point are not known. Specimen: PBMCs or a T cell subset sorted from them (not recorded which). CDR3 region: CASSGALNTEAFF. The CDR3 DNA is TGTGCCAGCAGCGGAGCCTTGAACACTGAAGCTTTCTTT.